Presented here are 25 T cell receptor beta chains from one specimen sequenced in a study of shared clonotypes between healthy human individuals. Generated by immunoSEQ multiplex PCR, the TCRdb table keeps only in-frame clones and is missing some. The sample consists of approximately 740,000 clones, about 74% of them appearing once. Sequencing input: memory CD4+ T cells sorted from blood. Subset in this sample: CD45RA-negative fraction. The receptors here all came from a woman in her 30s in good health.

The rearrangement joins TRBV30 to TRBJ1-1, with a possible D match to TRBD1 (6 bases). V was trimmed by 5 bases and J by 0 bases, leaving 10 bases between them. This CDR3 region has 13 residues. From germline, CDR1 is GTSNPN and CDR2 SVGIG (reference sequence). CDR3 DNA: TGTGCCTGGTGCCGGGACATGAACACTGAAGCTTTCTTT. Protein sequence: CAWCRDMNTEAFF. The full variable domain, with the rest looked up from reference TRBV30 and TRBJ1-1, is SQTIHQWPATLVQPVGSPLSLECTVEGTSNPNLYWYRQAAGRGLQLLFYSVGIGQISSEVPQNLSASRPQDRQFILSSKKLLLSDSGFYLCAWCRDMNTEAFFGQGTRLTVV.

The J gene is TRBJ2-7, the V gene TRBV6-5; 8 positions agree with TRBD2. The V and J ends lost 0 bases and 2 bases, in that order; junction bases with no gene match: 3. Germline assignment: CDR1 MNHEY and CDR2 SVGAGI. CDR3 size: 15 residues. The CDR3 bases are TGTGCCAGCAGTTACTCTTATAGCGGGACCTACGAGCAGTACTTC. Its translation: CASSYSYSGTYEQYF.

This chain connects TRBV11-3 to TRBJ2-7, with D possibly matching TRBD1 (5 bases). V was pared by 0 bases and J by 7 bases, with 10 bases between. This CDR3 contains 13 residues. Germline CDR1 and CDR2: SGHNT and YENEEA. The CDR3 loop is CASSLDNQGEQYF. The CDR3 nucleotides are TGTGCCAGCAGCTTAGACAACCAGGGAGAGCAGTACTTC.

The chain carries TRBV5-1 and TRBJ1-2; D is uncertain. Trimming pared 1 base from V and 8 bases from J, leaving 15 bases between. CDR1 and CDR2 from the germline V gene are SGHRS and YFSETQ. The CDR3 spans 14 residues. The CDR3 nucleotides are TGCGCCAGCAGCTTGTCCCCCGCCGATCGGGGCTACACCTTC. Translated, it gives CASSLSPADRGYTF.

Note on this clone: One end of the junction does not line up with germline, which may come from a read error. The CDR3 coding sequence is TGTGCCAGCACCGTAGGAGGTCAGGGGACAGATACGCAGTATTTT. Its translation is CASTVGGQGTDTQYF. The chain recombines TRBV9 with TRBJ2-3; TRBD1 might be the D (6 bases). Germline CDR1 and CDR2: SGDLS and YYNGEE. The CDR3 consists of 15 residues.

Comment on this clone: Given a much more abundant clone one base away, this may be a read error. J is TRBJ1-3 and V is TRBV5-1; tentatively, D is TRBD1 (5 bases). V shed 4 bases and J shed 1 base, with 9 bases lying between them. The germline V gene has CDR1 SGHRS and CDR2 YFSETQ. The CDR3 has 14 residues. CDR3 amino acids: CASSPGGSGNTIYF. Written as DNA, the CDR3 is TGCGCCAGCAGCCCGGGGGGGTCTGGAAACACCATATATTTT. Full variable domain (remainder filled in from reference TRBV5-1 and TRBJ1-3): KAGVTQTPRYLIKTRGQQVTLSCSPISGHRSVSWYQQTPGQGLQFLFEYFSETQRNKGNFPGRFSGRQFSNSRSEMNVSTLELGDSALYLCASSPGGSGNTIYFGEGSWLTVV.

The chain uses TRBV19 and TRBJ2-3; 8 nucleotides match TRBD2. Germline values: CDR1 LNHDA, CDR2 SQIVND (reference sequence). The trim removed 9 bases at V and 3 bases at J, leaving 8 bases unmatched. This CDR3 comprises 14 residues. CDR3 sequence reads: CASTLSGMTDTQYF. As DNA, the CDR3 is TGTGCCAGCACACTTAGCGGGATGACAGATACGCAGTATTTT.

This clone was counted many times. This chain links TRBV18 with TRBJ2-7; 14 bases match TRBD2. Germline-derived CDR1 and CDR2 are KGHSH and LQKENI. V trimming: 4 bases; J trimming: 1 base; junction bases outside the gene matches: 15. This CDR3 spans 20 amino acids. The CDR3 sequence is CASSLRTGTSGSPTSYEQYF. For the CDR3, the DNA is TGTGCCAGCTCACTTAGAACCGGGACTAGCGGGAGCCCAACATCCTACGAGCAGTACTTC.

V is TRBV11-3 and J is TRBJ1-1; no reliable D call. In germline, CDR1 is SGHNT, CDR2 YENEEA. The CDR3 runs to 13 residues. V lost 5 bases and J lost 7, with 14 bases in between. CDR3 DNA: TGTGCCAGCAGCCCCTCCGGAGGGAATGAAGCTTTCTTT. Its translation is CASSPSGGNEAFF.

This chain connects TRBV2 to TRBJ2-3; 7 bases match TRBD1. CDR1 SNHLY and CDR2 FYNNEI come from the germline V gene. Germline trimming cut 2 bases from V and 13 bases from J; bases unmatched to any gene: 6. The CDR3 covers 12 residues. CDR3 nucleotides: TGTGCCAGCAGTGAATTGACAGGGAAGGAGTATTTT. Residues: CASSELTGKEYF.

The V and J genes are TRBV11-2 and TRBJ2-5, with TRBD2 identical over 7 bases. The CDR3 extends over 16 amino acids. From germline, CDR1 is SGHAT and CDR2 FQNNGV. J lost 3 bases, V lost 5 bases, and 12 bases had no gene match. CDR3 in DNA: TGTGCCAGCAGCCCCTCAGAGTTGGCGGGAGAAGAGACCCAGTACTTC. This gives the protein CASSPSELAGEETQYF. Supplemented by reference TRBV11-2 and TRBJ2-5, the full variable domain reads EAGVAQSPRYKIIEKRQSVAFWCNPISGHATLYWYQQILGQGPKLLIQFQNNGVVDDSQLPKDRFSAERLKGVDSTLKIQPAKLEDSAVYLCASSPSELAGEETQYFGPGTRLLVL.

The V call is TRBV7-9, the J call TRBJ2-3; D is perhaps TRBD2 (6 bases). V dropped 7 bases and J dropped 10 bases, with 21 bases sitting between them. CDR1 and CDR2 (germline): SEHNR, FQNEAQ (reference sequence). CDR3 length equals 14 residues. CDR3 region: CASTTIGGPNPQYF. The CDR3 DNA reads as TGTGCCAGCACCACAATCGGGGGTCCTAACCCGCAGTATTTT.

J is TRBJ2-5 and V is TRBV15; possible D gene TRBD1, 5 bases. CDR1 is LNHNV and CDR2 is YYDKDF in the germline V gene (reference sequence). Between the trimmed V and J ends, which lost 0 bases and 5 bases, there was a span of 10 bases. This CDR3 contains 14 residues. DNA of the CDR3: TGTGCCACCAGCAGAGACCAGGGTAGGGAGACCCAGTACTTC. This codes for CATSRDQGRETQYF.

In the case of this clone: Within the sample, other DNA sequences also encode this same CDR3. The gene calls are TRBV5-1 and TRBJ2-7, with TRBD2 as a possible D gene (6 bases). In germline, CDR1 is SGHRS, CDR2 YFSETQ. The germline V and J ends were trimmed by 5 bases and 3 bases, with 9 bases remaining between them. This CDR3 has 12 amino acids. This chain's CDR3 is CASSPGGYEQYF. The CDR3 coding sequence is TGCGCCAGCAGTCCCGGGGGCTACGAGCAGTACTTC.

This clone was recorded a few times. This chain uses TRBV28 with TRBJ1-2; no definite D call. V lost 2 bases to trimming and J lost 4 bases, with 8 bases between them. CDR1 and CDR2 (germline): MDHEN, SYDVKM. The CDR3 loop spans 13 amino acids. CDR3 in DNA: TGTGCCAGCAGTTTAGTACAGTCCTATGGCTACACCTTC. Translating gives CASSLVQSYGYTF.

The genes are TRBV28 and TRBJ1-2; the D is unclear. V was clipped by 3 bases and J by 2 bases, with 16 bases between them. This CDR3 contains 16 residues. Germline V CDR1 and CDR2: MDHEN, SYDVKM. This CDR3 is CASSFISPNPNYGYTF. The DNA of the CDR3 is TGTGCCAGCAGTTTTATATCCCCTAATCCCAACTATGGCTACACCTTC.

This chain links TRBV4-2 with TRBJ2-3; 10 nucleotides align to TRBD2. With 1 base clipped from V and 5 bases from J, the junction kept 6 bases outside the gene matches. CDR3 length: 16 amino acids. Per the germline V gene, CDR1 is LGHNA and CDR2 is YNFKEQ. CDR3 residues: CASSQGAGGPEDTQYF. The CDR3 DNA reads TGTGCCAGCAGCCAAGGAGCGGGAGGGCCGGAAGATACGCAGTATTTT.

The rearrangement links TRBV10-3 to TRBJ1-2; TRBD1 matches 9 bases. This CDR3 is 15 amino acids long. Germline values: CDR1 ENHRY, CDR2 SYGVKD. With V trimmed by 10 bases and J by 6 bases, 15 bases remained unmatched. The CDR3 loop is CATFHPPDRGDGYTF. For the CDR3, the DNA is TGTGCCACCTTTCACCCCCCGGACAGGGGAGATGGCTACACCTTC.

The V and J genes are TRBV18 and TRBJ1-3; 8 nucleotides line up with TRBD1. The CDR3 is 16 residues long. Losses at the gene ends were 1 base for V and 6 bases for J; bases not matched to a gene: 8. Germline CDR1 is KGHSH and CDR2 is LQKENI. The CDR3: CASSPREGQGVNTIYF. The DNA of the CDR3 is TGTGCCAGCTCACCACGCGAAGGACAGGGTGTAAACACCATATATTTT.

The rearrangement links TRBV2 to TRBJ2-1; 7 nucleotides match TRBD2. Germline values: CDR1 SNHLY, CDR2 FYNNEI. CDR3 size: 14 residues. The ends lost 4 bases at V and 4 bases at J; junction bases unmatched: 4. The DNA for the CDR3 is TGTGCCAGCAGTGTGACTAGCAGATACAATGAGCAGTTCTTC. It yields the protein CASSVTSRYNEQFF.

This chain joins TRBV7-2 and TRBJ2-3; TRBD2 agrees at 9 bases. Germline loops: CDR1 SGHTA, CDR2 FQGNSA. J gave up 4 bases and V 3 bases, and 5 bases lay outside the gene matches. The CDR3 extends over 15 amino acids. The CDR3 loop reads CASSFQREESDTQYF. For the CDR3, the DNA is TGTGCCAGCAGCTTCCAGCGGGAGGAGTCAGATACGCAGTATTTT.

This rearrangement joins TRBV9 to TRBJ1-4, with D possibly matching TRBD1 (5 bases). Trimming removed 2 bases from V and 8 bases from J, with 13 bases in between. CDR3 length: 14 residues. Germline V CDR1 and CDR2: SGDLS, YYNGEE. Here the CDR3 reads CASSVRTGDEKLFF. The CDR3, as DNA: TGTGCCAGCAGCGTCAGGACGGGGGACGAAAAACTGTTTTTT.

The rearrangement uses TRBV5-5 and TRBJ1-4; TRBD1 matches at 11 bases. Looked up from germline, CDR1 is SGHKS and CDR2 is YYEKEE (reference sequence). The CDR3 runs to 16 residues. The V segment lost 4 bases and the J segment 4 bases; nucleotides outside the gene matches: 6. The CDR3 is CASSKDRGQSNEKLFF. In DNA, the CDR3 is TGTGCCAGCAGCAAGGACAGGGGGCAGAGTAATGAAAAACTGTTTTTT.

This clone has only one observation. V and J are TRBV27 and TRBJ2-3, with a tentative D call TRBD2 (5 bases). The length of the CDR3 is 14 residues. Germline V gene sequence: CDR1 MNHEY, CDR2 SMNVEV (reference sequence). V gave up 4 bases and J gave up 2 bases, with 10 bases separating them. The chain's CDR3 is CASSSRVLTDTQYF. CDR3 DNA: TGTGCCAGCAGTTCGAGGGTGCTCACAGATACGCAGTATTTT.

This chain joins TRBV18 and TRBJ1-2; 8 bases agree with TRBD1. This CDR3 region has 15 residues. CDR1 and CDR2 from the germline V gene are KGHSH and LQKENI. V lost 2 bases and J lost 0; bases outside the gene matches: 2. The CDR3 DNA is TGTGCCAGCTCACCAGCGACAGGGGCTAACTATGGCTACACCTTC. It encodes CASSPATGANYGYTF.